This T cell receptor beta chain was observed in a study of T cell repertoires in cytomegalovirus infection. Study in general: It was recently identified HLA-C-restricted and well-studied HLA-B-restricted CMV epitopes that the study used. Matching HLA type and CMV infection were both indicated by public TCR beta signatures. Notes on the study in general: HLA-C-restricted CMV clonotypes gave the most frequent clonotype in two of eight donors. Public TCR beta family frequency separated CMV-and-HLA carriers, including in an independent cohort.

V shed 3 bases, J shed 0 bases, and the junction held 13 bases outside the gene matches. Germline CDR1 is SGHKS and CDR2 is YYEKEE (reference sequence). There are 20 residues in the CDR3. A few counts support this clonotype. What it binds is unknown. TCRdb re-called the reads with MiXCR, one entry per CDR3 protein. The profile shows roughly 500,000 distinct CDR3 sequences, 42% of them singletons. The chain has TRBV5-5 and TRBJ2-3; 13 bases match TRBD2. Here the sequenced sample was cultured PBMCs, taken from culture after CMV antigen stimulation. This TCR was sampled from a human donor in good health (CMV status not recorded). Some clones in this sample may be carry-over from other donors' samples. The CDR3 DNA reads TGTGCCAGCAGCTCCATTGGCAGAACTAGCGGGAGGGCTAGCACAGATACGCAGTATTTT. Encoded protein: CASSSIGRTSGRASTDTQYF.